Each of the 26 T cell receptor beta chains below was sequenced from the same sample in a study of blood T cell repertoires in COVID-19. The assay was immunoSEQ multiplex PCR, and TCRdb's table has in-frame clones only and misses some. In the table there are approximately 210,000 clones, approximately 80% of which are singletons. Sequencing was performed on peripheral blood. These receptors were obtained from a woman aged 80 or over with COVID-19, enrolled during active disease.

Only a few counts were recorded for this clone. The V call is TRBV11-2, the J call TRBJ2-2, with D possibly TRBD1 on 6 matching bases. Germline V gives CDR1 SGHAT, CDR2 FQNNGV. Deletions cut 2 bases from V and 5 bases from J, with 6 bases between. The CDR3 length is 13 residues. CDR3 nucleotide sequence: TGTGCCAGCAGCTTACAGGGGACCGGGGAGCTGTTTTTT. It is translated as CASSLQGTGELFF.

The chain is built from TRBV27 and TRBJ1-3; the D gene is possibly TRBD1 (5 bases). Per the germline V gene, CDR1 is MNHEY and CDR2 is SMNVEV (reference sequence). The CDR3 covers 14 residues. V was pared by 8 bases and J by 0 bases, with 11 bases between. CDR3 amino acids: CASSQVFSGNTIYF. For the CDR3, the DNA is TGTGCCAGCTCACAGGTCTTCTCTGGAAACACCATATATTTT.

This chain links TRBV24-1 with TRBJ2-3; 8 positions agree with TRBD2. Germline V CDR1 and CDR2: KGHDR, SFDVKD. The CDR3 loop spans 16 amino acids. The V and J ends lost 3 bases and 2 bases, in that order; junction bases with no gene match: 6. CDR3: CATSDTRGGPTDTQYF. DNA for the CDR3: TGTGCCACCAGTGATACCCGGGGGGGTCCCACAGATACGCAGTATTTT.

The J gene is TRBJ2-2, the V gene TRBV11-2, with 7 bases identical to TRBD2. V gave up 4 bases and J gave up 4 bases; unmatched junction bases: 6. The germline V gene encodes CDR1 SGHAT and CDR2 FQNNGV. The CDR3 runs to 15 residues. CDR3 amino acids: CASSSQPGGTGELFF. The DNA of the CDR3 is TGTGCCAGCAGCTCCCAACCGGGGGGCACCGGGGAGCTGTTTTTT.

The chain has TRBV10-3 and TRBJ1-1; TRBD1 is a possible D gene (5 bases). The CDR3 consists of 12 residues. V lost 4 bases, J lost 6 bases, and 9 bases lay in between. Germline CDR1 reads ENHRY; CDR2 reads SYGVKD. The CDR3 DNA follows: TGTGCCATCAGTGCCGGGACTTCTGAAGCTTTCTTT. Protein product: CAISAGTSEAFF.

The J gene is TRBJ1-6, the V gene TRBV28; 8 positions agree with TRBD1. Germline trimming cut 7 bases from V and 6 bases from J; bases unmatched to any gene: 8. The CDR3 is made up of 15 amino acids. Germline V gene lookup returns CDR1 MDHEN and CDR2 SYDVKM. The CDR3 nucleotides are TGTGCCAGCACCTCCGGTGACAGGGGTAATTCACCCCTCCACTTT. Translating gives CASTSGDRGNSPLHF. The whole variable domain, filled in from reference TRBV28 and TRBJ1-6, reads DVKVTQSSRYLVKRTGEKVFLECVQDMDHENMFWYRQDPGLGLRLIYFSYDVKMKEKGDIPEGYSVSREKKERFSLILESASTNQTSMYLCASTSGDRGNSPLHFGNGTRLTVT.

The DNA of the CDR3 is TGTGCCAGCAGTGGGAGACAGGGGGCGGTCTATGGCTACACCTTC. Its translation: CASSGRQGAVYGYTF. The chain recombines TRBV25-1 with TRBJ1-2; 10 bases line up with TRBD1. J was trimmed by 4 bases and V by 4 bases; bases with no gene match: 6. The CDR3 has 15 amino acids. Germline V gene data show CDR1 as MGHDK and CDR2 as SYGVNS.

This clone occurred a few times. The V call is TRBV28, the J call TRBJ1-4; 7 bases are shared with TRBD1. The CDR3 consists of 15 residues. Per germline, CDR1 MDHEN and CDR2 SYDVKM. The V gene end was trimmed by 1 base and the J gene end by 5 bases; junction bases not matched to a gene: 4. CDR3 coding DNA: TGTGCCAGCAGTTTATCCAGGGGGGCAAATGAAAAACTGTTTTTT. Amino acid sequence: CASSLSRGANEKLFF.

This chain uses TRBV7-9 with TRBJ1-1, with a weak D call TRBD1 (5 bases). Germline CDR1 reads SEHNR; CDR2 reads FQNEAQ (reference sequence). V gave up 1 base and J gave up 3 bases, with 9 bases separating them. This CDR3 contains 14 residues. The CDR3 here is CASSLEGLYTEAFF. The CDR3 DNA reads TGTGCCAGCAGCTTAGAGGGACTATACACTGAAGCTTTCTTT.

The V call is TRBV5-1, the J call TRBJ2-2; weak D call: TRBD2 (7 bases). The CDR3 spans 15 residues. V shed 5 bases and J shed 5 bases, with 16 bases lying between them. Per germline, CDR1 SGHRS and CDR2 YFSETQ. CDR3 protein: CASRTAGARTGELFF. DNA of the CDR3: TGCGCCAGCAGGACGGCGGGGGCGCGAACCGGGGAGCTGTTTTTT.

J is TRBJ1-1 and V is TRBV29-1; D not resolved. The V gene's germline CDR1 is SQVTM and CDR2 ANQGSEA. The CDR3 contains 13 residues. V gave up 6 bases and J gave up 6 bases, with 17 bases separating them. This CDR3 reads CSVERVLVAEAFF. The DNA for the CDR3 is TGCAGCGTGGAGAGGGTTTTGGTGGCTGAAGCTTTCTTT.

This chain's CDR3 is CASSLAGREGPRFF. The CDR3, as DNA: TGCGCCAGCAGCTTGGCCGGGCGGGAGGGCCCTCGGTTCTTC. The chain joins TRBV5-1 to TRBJ2-1, with 9 bases matching TRBD2. This CDR3 region has 14 residues. CDR1 SGHRS and CDR2 YFSETQ come from the germline V gene. V was clipped by 0 bases and J by 15 bases; unmatched bases: 10.

This chain uses TRBV7-3 with TRBJ1-6; D is unclear. Germline loops: CDR1 SGHTA, CDR2 FQGTGA. The V gene lost 8 bases and the J gene lost 0 bases, with 5 bases spanning the gap. CDR3 length equals 13 residues. For the CDR3, the DNA is TGTGCCAGCGGGAGCTCCTATAATTCACCCCTCCACTTT. It translates to CASGSSYNSPLHF.

This clone was found many times. This rearrangement joins TRBV27 to TRBJ1-2; TRBD1 agrees at 9 bases. Trimming at V came to 10 bases and at J to 8 bases, leaving 8 bases not matched to a gene. CDR3 length equals 12 residues. Looked up from germline, CDR1 is MNHEY and CDR2 is SMNVEV (reference sequence). The CDR3 region is CATYRGRLGYTF. CDR3 sequence (DNA): TGTGCCACCTACAGGGGGCGTCTGGGCTACACCTTC.

The chain recombines TRBV5-1 with TRBJ1-5; maybe TRBD1 (5 bases). The CDR3 extends over 14 amino acids. V was shortened by 0 bases and J by 5 bases, with 9 bases between the two germline ends. Looked up from germline, CDR1 is SGHRS and CDR2 is YFSETQ. The CDR3 DNA sequence: TGCGCCAGCAGCTTGGAGGGGCCTCATCAGCCCCAGCATTTT. This encodes CASSLEGPHQPQHF.

In this sample, this clone turned up once. The CDR3: CASNLRGRNTEAFF. For the CDR3, the DNA is TGTGCCAGCAACCTTAGGGGGAGGAACACTGAAGCTTTCTTT. The chain has TRBV3-1 (or the pseudogene TRBV3-2) and TRBJ1-1, with a weak D call TRBD1 (6 bases). The V gene's germline CDR1 is LGHDT and CDR2 YNNKEL (reference sequence). This CDR3 contains 14 residues. Trimming removed 7 bases at V and 1 base at J, with 13 bases between.

This sequence joins TRBV18 and TRBJ1-2; D perhaps matches TRBD1 (5 bases). This CDR3 is 13 amino acids long. Germline values: CDR1 KGHSH, CDR2 LQKENI. The V end was cut by 0 bases, the J end by 5 bases, with 7 bases between. This chain's CDR3 is CASSPPGQYGYTF. The CDR3 DNA reads TGTGCCAGCTCACCACCGGGGCAGTATGGCTACACCTTC.

The gene calls are TRBV28 and TRBJ1-1, with D uncertain. The V end was cut by 6 bases, the J end by 0 bases, with 14 bases between. There are 15 residues in the CDR3. Germline V gives CDR1 MDHEN, CDR2 SYDVKM. The chain's CDR3 is CASRFQGRVNTEAFF. In nucleotides, the CDR3 is TGTGCCAGCAGGTTCCAAGGGCGGGTGAACACTGAAGCTTTCTTT.

The rearrangement links TRBV5-5 to TRBJ2-3, with 10 bases fitting TRBD1. V was pared by 3 bases and J by 0 bases, with 4 bases of the junction left unmatched. Looked up from germline, CDR1 is SGHKS and CDR2 is YYEKEE (reference sequence). The CDR3 extends over 16 amino acids. The CDR3 coding sequence is TGTGCCAGCAGCTCCGGGACAGGGGATAGCACAGATACGCAGTATTTT. Amino acids: CASSSGTGDSTDTQYF.

The chain joins TRBV5-1 to TRBJ2-1, with a weak D call TRBD2 (6 bases). Trimming shortened V by 0 bases and J by 6 bases, and 13 bases separated the two germline ends. The germline V gene encodes CDR1 SGHRS and CDR2 YFSETQ. The CDR3 consists of 15 residues. CDR3 nucleotides: TGCGCCAGCAGCTTGGGTGGGACTTCGTTCAATGAGCAGTTCTTC. It specifies CASSLGGTSFNEQFF.

The CDR3 sequence is CASWVGSGKDTQYF. For the CDR3, the DNA is TGTGCCAGCTGGGTGGGTAGCGGGAAAGATACGCAGTATTTT. The gene calls are TRBV28 and TRBJ2-3; the match to TRBD2 covers 8 bases. The CDR3 consists of 14 residues. V gave up 8 bases and J gave up 5 bases; unmatched junction bases: 9. Germline-derived CDR1 and CDR2 are MDHEN and SYDVKM.

The chain recombines TRBV6-1 with TRBJ1-2, with 8 nucleotides matching TRBD1. V was clipped by 4 bases and J by 0 bases; unmatched bases: 10. This CDR3 region has 17 residues. The germline CDR1 and CDR2 sequences are MNHNS and SASEGT. The CDR3 DNA follows: TGTGCCAGCAGTGGCCGCGGACAGGGCCCGACTAACTATGGCTACACCTTC. Its translation: CASSGRGQGPTNYGYTF.

This chain connects TRBV20-1 to TRBJ1-5; 8 positions match TRBD1. Germline CDR1 DFQATT, CDR2 SNEGSKA (reference sequence). J lost 6 bases, V lost 3 bases, and 16 bases had no gene match. CDR3 length: 17 residues. The CDR3 reads CSASWAGGARKIQPQHF. The DNA for the CDR3 is TGCAGTGCTAGTTGGGCAGGGGGCGCGAGAAAGATTCAGCCCCAGCATTTT.

The V gene is TRBV2, the J gene TRBJ2-3; tentatively, D is TRBD1 (5 bases). V was clipped by 5 bases and J by 0 bases, with 9 bases between them. The CDR3 runs to 14 residues. Germline CDR1 is SNHLY and CDR2 is FYNNEI. Here the CDR3 reads CASSRGISTDTQYF. For the CDR3, the DNA is TGTGCCAGCAGTAGGGGAATTAGCACAGATACGCAGTATTTT.

This chain connects TRBV6-5 to TRBJ2-3; D is unresolved. The CDR3 length is 15 residues. The germline V and J ends were trimmed by 5 bases and 1 base, with 13 bases remaining between them. Germline V gene data show CDR1 as MNHEY and CDR2 as SVGAGI. The CDR3 protein is CASSRHSLGTDTQYF. The CDR3 DNA reads TGTGCCAGCAGTCGCCATAGCCTAGGCACAGATACGCAGTATTTT.

To note about this clone: Other DNA variants within this sample encode the same CDR3. The rearrangement joins TRBV12-5 to TRBJ2-1, with TRBD2 matching over 8 bases. V lost 3 bases and J lost 6; bases outside the gene matches: 1. The CDR3 consists of 13 residues. The V gene's germline CDR1 is LGHNT and CDR2 FRNRAP. Written as DNA, the CDR3 is TGTGCTAGTGGTTTAGCGGGAGTCAATGAGCAGTTCTTC. Translating it yields CASGLAGVNEQFF. The full variable domain, its missing parts supplied by reference TRBV12-5 and TRBJ2-1, is DARVTQTPRHKVTEMGQEVTMRCQPILGHNTVFWYRQTMMQGLELLAYFRNRAPLDDSGMPKDRFSAEMPDATLATLKIQPSEPRDSAVYFCASGLAGVNEQFFGPGTRLTVL.